The rows below give T cell receptor beta chains drawn from one sample of a study of blood T cell repertoires in COVID-19. Generated by immunoSEQ multiplex PCR, the TCRdb table keeps only in-frame clones and is missing some. The sample has some 300,000 clones, 90% seen once; the top ten hold approximately 6.5%. The specimen was peripheral blood. The receptors here all came from a woman between 45 and 65 years old with COVID-19, enrolled during active disease. Both conserved end residues are trimmed from each CDR3. Each record gives: V gene, J gene, clone size, CDR3 protein. The size of a clone is reported for some rows only, either as once, few or many, or as a class for expanded clones.

V: TRBV10-3
J: TRBJ2-7
size: NA
CDR3: AISGPRTGGSYEQY

V: TRBV29-1
J: TRBJ1-1
size: NA
CDR3: SVEDPGRGGAEAF

V: TRBV7-9
J: TRBJ2-7
size: NA
CDR3: ASSLEGAGGYEQY

V: TRBV6-2/TRBV6-3
J: TRBJ1-3
size: NA
CDR3: ASSYRGPSGNTIY

V: TRBV6-1
J: TRBJ2-1
size: NA
CDR3: ASSEKLAHEQF

V: TRBV19
J: TRBJ2-6
size: NA
CDR3: ASRPDISGANVLT

V: TRBV9
J: TRBJ1-2
size: NA
CDR3: ASSENAGPVYGYT

V: TRBV2
J: TRBJ2-5
size: NA
CDR3: ATAGVAGRETQY

V: TRBV5-1
J: TRBJ1-1
size: once
CDR3: ASSLPGNTEAF

V: TRBV28
J: TRBJ2-5
size: NA
CDR3: ASSLLAGGQETQY

V: TRBV24-1
J: TRBJ2-1
size: NA
CDR3: ATSDFGLPQNEQF

V: TRBV6-4
J: TRBJ2-1
size: NA
CDR3: ASSDYVLDNEQF

V: TRBV27
J: TRBJ2-7
size: NA
CDR3: ASSSPRTSGRGEQY

V: TRBV19
J: TRBJ1-2
size: NA
CDR3: ASRPGLLYGYT

V: TRBV3-1/TRBV3-2
J: TRBJ1-4
size: NA
CDR3: ASSQVSSTRSEKLF

V: TRBV5-6
J: TRBJ2-5
size: NA
CDR3: ASSLSNYEETQY

V: TRBV24-1
J: TRBJ2-2
size: NA
CDR3: ATSGGFGELF

V: TRBV6-5
J: TRBJ1-1
size: NA
CDR3: ASSRDTSNTEAF